This T cell receptor (beta chain) emerged from a study of cytomegalovirus exposure and HLA in healthy donors (dated by TCRdb to 2016 to 2017). In terms of the full investigation: According to an earlier analysis of a few hundred of the donors, about 170 million T cells yielded roughly 110 million unique TCR beta sequences and around 280 Gb of sequence data. Around 320 gigabases of sequencing data and approximately 85 million unique TCR sequences were included in an early release covering around 600 HLA-typed donors. Among the roughly 400 genotyped donors, 81% belonged to the genetic ancestry cluster associated with self-reported Caucasian donors. The study aimed to test whether signatures of past pathogen exposure could be identified by cataloging public T cell receptors. Using immunosequencing, the study profiled T cell repertoires from around 680 subjects and related those repertoires to cytomegalovirus serostatus. Besides the first cohort of approximately 710 subjects, a separate validation cohort made up of 120 different subjects was used. High-throughput TCR immunosequencing, statistical association of individual TCRs with disease status, and machine learning were combined to predict cytomegalovirus infection status. In a later analysis, previously published TCR beta repertoires from about 640 donors were re-analyzed and high-resolution HLA genotyping was added so that TCR occurrence patterns could be studied. Rather than using new phenotypic data, the later analysis identified candidate immune exposures from TCR beta sequences and from how often those sequences occurred across donors. In an earlier analysis of a few hundred of the donors, high-throughput TCR beta sequencing was used to judge whether each TCR beta V gene segment behaved as functional or pseudogenic. Donor age, sex, ethnicity and CMV serostatus were collected together with the repertoire data. In a later genetic analysis, genome-wide SNP genotypes for about 65% of the roughly 700 donors were used, and that subset was treated as a discovery cohort. All discovery cohort repertoires had been generated on a single sequencing platform. HLA typing included class I and class II loci at four-digit resolution. Typing coverage varied by locus: roughly 629-640 donors for A, B, C, DRB1 and DQB1; approximately 520 for DQA1; approximately 570 for DPA1; more than 450 for DPB1. About 5 DR-DQ haplotypes were handled as single units for association and clustering, since linkage in the cohort was strong. Among around 400 genotyped donors of the cohort, an average of about 240,000 unique TCR beta nucleotide sequences was sequenced per donor, of which roughly 17% were non-productive.

Comment on this clone: Its binding antigen is unknown. No qualities accompany the bases; no much larger clone lies one base away.

Results the study describes overall, beyond this receptor: Several of the top co-occurrence clusters appeared to be linked to parvovirus B19, influenza, CMV and Epstein-Barr virus, according to a later analysis. Specific HLA alleles were associated with 15,000 to 20,000 TCR beta sequences at a false discovery rate of 0.05 in a later analysis. The cohort was sequenced for TCR beta chains only, and without alpha or paired-chain data the features that could be detected were limited. For the cohort, immune exposure information was limited to CMV serostatus. Most TCR sequences were seen in very few donors, while some public TCRs were found in many individuals. A total of 150 or so TCR beta chains were listed by the study as associated with cytomegalovirus. A cluster of highly shared sequence variants was judged likely to represent a technical artifact of the sequencing pipeline. A further reported finding was that TCR beta sequences accurately predicted the HLA-A and HLA-B alleles for most subjects in the first cohort. Three of the identified cytomegalovirus-associated TCR beta chains were confirmed in vitro to be specific for cytomegalovirus antigens. In a later genetic analysis, a missense DCLRE1C variant was associated with V-gene and J-gene trimming of TCR beta chains, and the association was replicated in an independent cohort. Some IMGT-functional V segments, including TRBV6-2 and TRBV6-3, could not be told apart with the 87-base-pair reads, so those segments were excluded. HLA typing was unavailable for some donors at each locus, so association tests used only the typed subset. Linkage disequilibrium might explain the correlated functional status among segregating V segments, but an unknown experimental factor could not be excluded. The authors suggested that the approach could potentially be extended to other disease states and immunological phenotypes. In a later analysis, HLA-associated TCR beta chains showed more clonal expansion and lower generation probabilities than non-associated chains that were equally common. In both the original and validation cohorts, the classifier was reported to diagnose cytomegalovirus status with high specificity and sensitivity. When HLA alleles, especially DR and DQ, strongly co-occurred, TCR associations were difficult to assign to individual alleles. In an earlier analysis of 587 of the donors, most TCR beta V segments appeared in productive rearrangements about 90% or about 30% of the time, broadly matching IMGT annotations. Because counts were too low, about 18 rarely observed V segments, including chromosome 9 orphons, were left out of the earlier analysis of 587 of the donors. According to a later analysis, TCR association rates differed among HLA loci, with DRB1 alleles showing the most associated TCRs and HLA-C alleles showing the fewest. Presence/absence analyses assumed roughly uniform sequencing depth across donors, an assumption that may not hold. A later genetic analysis reported fewer N-insertions in productive TCRs among donors in an Asian-associated ancestry cluster than the roughly 700-donor mean. A later analysis found that most CMV-associated TCR beta chains appeared HLA-restricted, with HLA associations seemingly driven largely by CMV exposure.

The CDR3 covers 17 residues, taking in both the cysteine and the phenylalanine. Just CDR3 DNA is preserved here, 51 bases in frame from base 1. The germline V gene gives CDR1 as SGHTS and CDR2 as YDEGEE. The germline V end is reduced by 4 bases and the J end by 0 bases; junction bases left unmatched: 9. Library preparation used the immunoSEQ multiplex PCR assay. The multiplex PCR relied on a mix of 60 forward primers for TCR Vbeta segments and 13 reverse primers for TCR Jbeta segments. A multiplex PCR assay on genomic DNA amplified the CDR3 region of rearranged TCR beta genes. The Illumina HiSeq System was used to sequence the amplified TCR beta libraries as 87-base-pair reads. In the authors' own workflow: In a later analysis, 70 million to 95 million unique TCR beta chains were counted across the approximately 640 repertoires, and roughly 11 million of these chains were shared by at least two donors. A nearest-neighbor algorithm error-corrected the raw reads and collapsed the reads into unique sequences, merging closely related sequences to remove PCR and sequencing errors. CDR3 sequences were aligned to IMGT reference sequences to assign V, D and J gene segments. For a sequence to be retained, a match of at least six nucleotides to both a V gene segment and a J gene segment was required. Rearrangements were called productive when the CDR3 lacked stop codons and stayed in frame with V and J; all others were non-productive. CDR3 was defined according to IMGT convention as the region running from the second conserved V-encoded cysteine to the conserved J-encoded phenylalanine. The earlier analysis of some 540 of the donors excluded any sequence lacking an unambiguous match to a single V gene segment. In an earlier analysis of approximately 550 of the donors, V segments were called functional above 56.7% productive rearrangements and were called segregating when the between-donor standard deviation exceeded 5%. A statistical classification framework was built for diagnosing cytomegalovirus status from the catalog of TCR beta chain sequences. In a later analysis, TCR nucleotide sequences were compared against IMGT/GENE-DB human TR gene sequences so that V and J genes could be assigned. Using the TCRdist pipeline, a later analysis assigned CDR3 sequences along with most-parsimonious VDJ recombination scenarios. A later analysis defined each TCR beta chain by its CDR3 amino acid sequence plus V-gene family, and excluded reads lacking a unique V-gene family. A later analysis removed several hundred highly shared, low-generation-probability nucleotide sequences to deal with suspected cross-contamination and a sequencing artifact. In a later analysis, a clonal expansion index for each public chain was calculated from normalized within-repertoire ranks of inferred template counts. Generation probabilities in a later analysis came from a VDJ recombination model fitted to out-of-frame rearrangements, and those results were checked against IGoR. In a later analysis, hypergeometric tests were used to score TCR-TCR, TCR-HLA and TCR-CMV co-occurrence, with a repertoire-size bias correction applied to TCR pairs. In a later analysis, false discovery rates were estimated by permuting HLA or CMV assignments 20 times. In a later analysis, co-occurring TCRs were grouped using DBSCAN, and TCRdist sequence similarity was added for clustering within HLA-allele-positive subsets. For co-occurrence clustering, repertoires with fewer than 30,000 or more than 120,000 public chains were excluded, along with several repertoires with anomalous nucleotide sharing. Held by TCRdb, this immuneACCESS table contains in-frame sequences only and omits some clones. Under half of the omission traces to an unresolved V gene where checked; the cause of the rest is unknown. That table supplies the V and J calls and clone size; D and trimming were determined from the DNA. Counted in this sample were approximately 81,000 clones; approximately 69% of them appeared once. The ten largest make up 7.5% to 9.5% of the sample.

The cohort consisted of 666 healthy bone marrow donors. At the time of sampling, every cohort member was nominally healthy, though immune exposures that went unrecorded were likely present. The donor tested CMV seropositive and was one of the 289 seropositive cohort members. A peripheral blood sample was collected from each donor, and TCR beta sequencing was performed on peripheral blood mononuclear cells. Genomic DNA was extracted from the blood cell samples with the Qiagen DNeasy Blood Extraction Kit. Sequencing was performed on PBMCs. The source of this sequence is a middle-aged man in good health and CMV-seropositive. The chain is assembled from TRBV5-8 and TRBJ2-1; 8 of the junction bases match TRBD1. The CDR3 region has the sequence CASSHRTGSVSYNEQFF. The nucleotide sequence reads as follows: TGTGCCAGCAGCCATCGGACAGGGTCCGTCTCCTACAATGAGCAGTTCTTC.